The 7 T cell receptor beta chains reported below all come from one sample, sequenced in a study of monozygotic twins with inflammatory bowel disease. Reprocessing the 5' RACE reads, TCRdb reports a single entry for every CDR3 protein and omits DNA. This table holds about 300,000 distinct CDR3 sequences. Sequencing was performed on blood. The receptor set was obtained from a human donor with ulcerative colitis or Crohn's disease, or a healthy co-twin of an affected twin (not recorded which).

This chain uses TRBV5-1 with TRBJ1-4. The germline CDR1 and CDR2 sequences are SGHRS and YFSETQ. This CDR3 is built from 14 residues. CDR3 amino acids: CASSSLDANEKLFF. The full variable domain, completed using reference TRBV5-1 and TRBJ1-4, is KAGVTQTPRYLIKTRGQQVTLSCSPISGHRSVSWYQQTPGQGLQFLFEYFSETQRNKGNFPGRFSGRQFSNSRSEMNVSTLELGDSALYLCASSSLDANEKLFFGSGTQLSVL.

The chain links TRBV7-2 to TRBJ1-2. CDR3 size: 15 residues. The germline V gene encodes CDR1 SGHTA and CDR2 FQGNSA. The CDR3 sequence is CASSRLGRAEGGYTF.

The chain recombines TRBV7-6 with TRBJ2-4; there is no DNA to check the TCRdb D call of TRBD1. Germline values: CDR1 SGHVS, CDR2 FNYEAQ. The CDR3 spans 15 residues. The CDR3: CASSPPGPNKNIQYF.

This sequence joins TRBV10-3 and TRBJ1-3; with no DNA, the TCRdb D assignment of TRBD1 cannot be verified. Germline V gene lookup returns CDR1 ENHRY and CDR2 SYGVKD. The CDR3 spans 16 residues. CDR3 residues: CAISDLRGASGNTIYF.

The chain combines TRBV28 with TRBJ2-7. This CDR3 is built from 14 residues. CDR1 is MDHEN and CDR2 is SYDVKM in the germline V gene. This CDR3 reads CASSLLGTVHEQYF.

This chain connects TRBV9 to TRBJ2-7. The CDR3 is 15 residues long. CDR1 and CDR2 from the germline V gene are SGDLS and YYNGEE. This CDR3 reads CASSSSGLSSYEQYF.

The chain is built from TRBV7-2 and TRBJ1-5. CDR1 SGHTA and CDR2 FQGNSA come from the germline V gene. This CDR3 has 14 residues. CDR3 region: CASSSDGLDQPQHF.